What follows are 30 T cell receptor beta chains derived from one specimen sequenced in a study of T cell changes during pregnancy in multiple sclerosis. Clones were sequenced by immunoSEQ multiplex PCR, and TCRdb holds only the in-frame ones, with some missing. Of roughly 84,000 clones in the sample, over 85% are singletons; the top ten hold 1.3% to 1.5%. The source was peripheral blood, collected in the third trimester of pregnancy. Source of these receptors: a female donor in good health, enrolled as a control in a pregnancy study.

The chain recombines TRBV18 with TRBJ1-3, with D uncertain. The germline CDR1 and CDR2 sequences are KGHSH and LQKENI. Between the trimmed V and J ends, which lost 2 bases and 0 bases, there was a span of 8 bases. The CDR3 has 15 residues. The CDR3 reads CASSPDTSSGNTIYF. CDR3 in DNA: TGTGCCAGCTCACCAGACACTAGCTCTGGAAACACCATATATTTT.

The chain uses TRBV27 and TRBJ2-1, with D possibly being TRBD1 (6 bases). CDR1 and CDR2 from the germline V gene are MNHEY and SMNVEV (reference sequence). The CDR3 has 15 amino acids. The V and J ends lost 6 bases and 8 bases respectively, with 20 bases between them. CDR3 sequence (DNA): TGTGCCAGCAGGGGGATGGGGACACTAAAACATGAGCAGTTCTTC. It encodes CASRGMGTLKHEQFF.

The rearrangement joins TRBV11-1 to TRBJ2-1; 10 nucleotides agree with TRBD2. Per the germline V gene, CDR1 is SGHAT and CDR2 is FQDESV (reference sequence). This CDR3 contains 18 residues. V lost 0 bases, J lost 0 bases, and 5 bases stayed unmatched. The CDR3 DNA reads as TGTGCCAGCAGCTTAGCAGGTGCTAGCGGGAGCTCCTACAATGAGCAGTTCTTC. Translated, it gives CASSLAGASGSSYNEQFF.

The chain joins TRBV6-1 to TRBJ2-2, with 7 bases lining up with TRBD1. The CDR3 has 14 residues. The ends lost 5 bases at V and 9 bases at J; junction bases unmatched: 9. Germline values: CDR1 MNHNS, CDR2 SASEGT. This chain's CDR3 is CASSRTGVGRELFF. CDR3 bases: TGTGCCAGCAGTCGAACAGGGGTAGGCAGGGAGCTGTTTTTT.

The chain combines TRBV19 with TRBJ2-7; D is perhaps TRBD2 (5 bases). CDR1 and CDR2 (germline): LNHDA, SQIVND (reference sequence). Trimming cost V 6 bases and J 3 bases, with 15 bases left between them. The CDR3 spans 14 residues. CDR3 amino acids: CASSRDGVSYEQYF. As DNA, the CDR3 is TGTGCCAGTAGCCGGGATGGGGTTAGCTACGAGCAGTACTTC.

V is TRBV27 and J is TRBJ2-7; tentatively, D is TRBD2 (6 bases). V lost 5 bases, J lost 6 bases, and 11 bases lay in between. This CDR3 comprises 12 residues. Germline-derived CDR1 and CDR2 are MNHEY and SMNVEV (reference sequence). CDR3 loop: CASSMDYREQYF. The CDR3 coding sequence is TGTGCCAGCAGTATGGACTACCGCGAGCAGTACTTC.

In nucleotides, the CDR3 is TGCGCCAGCAGCCTGACGGGTTTAGACAATCAGCCCCAGCATTTT. Protein sequence: CASSLTGLDNQPQHF. V gene TRBV5-1 combines with J gene TRBJ1-5; D is ambiguous. The CDR3 runs to 15 residues. Germline V CDR1 and CDR2: SGHRS, YFSETQ. V dropped 4 bases and J dropped 3 bases, with 14 bases sitting between them. The full variable domain, its missing parts supplied by reference TRBV5-1 and TRBJ1-5, is KAGVTQTPRYLIKTRGQQVTLSCSPISGHRSVSWYQQTPGQGLQFLFEYFSETQRNKGNFPGRFSGRQFSNSRSEMNVSTLELGDSALYLCASSLTGLDNQPQHFGDGTRLSIL.

This rearrangement joins TRBV6-1 to TRBJ1-2; D unclear. CDR3 length: 17 residues. The V end was cut by 1 base, the J end by 0 bases, with 15 bases between. From germline, CDR1 is MNHNS and CDR2 SASEGT. The CDR3 DNA follows: TGTGCCAGCAGTGAAGAGTTGATACCCTTAGCTAACTATGGCTACACCTTC. Its translation is CASSEELIPLANYGYTF.

The chain combines TRBV28 with TRBJ2-6, with a weak D call TRBD1 (6 bases). The CDR3 is made up of 21 amino acids. Germline loops: CDR1 MDHEN, CDR2 SYDVKM. Trimming shortened V by 1 base and J by 1 base, and 23 bases separated the two germline ends. The CDR3 DNA is TGTGCCAGCAGTTTATTCTCGTGGCCCCCGGGACACCGGTCTGGGGCCAACGTCCTGACTTTC. Amino acids: CASSLFSWPPGHRSGANVLTF.

The chain recombines TRBV6-1 with TRBJ2-7; D possibly corresponds to TRBD1 (7 bases). Germline lookup yields CDR1 MNHNS and CDR2 SASEGT. Between the trimmed V and J ends, which lost 3 bases and 2 bases, there was a span of 17 bases. This CDR3 is built from 16 residues. CDR3 sequence (DNA): TGTGCCAGCAGTGATGGGGCGGGGACAGCAACCTACGAGCAGTACTTC. Translated: CASSDGAGTATYEQYF.

The CDR3 nucleotides read TGTGCCAGCAGTGATTCCCACGGGGTTCAGCCCCAGCATTTT. This sequence encodes CASSDSHGVQPQHF. The chain couples TRBV6-1 to TRBJ1-5, with D hard to call. Trimming shortened V by 3 bases and J by 6 bases, and 12 bases separated the two germline ends. The germline CDR1 and CDR2 sequences are MNHNS and SASEGT. The CDR3 extends over 14 amino acids.

This chain joins TRBV5-1 and TRBJ2-7; TRBD2 agrees at 12 bases. The CDR3 runs to 15 residues. Germline CDR1 reads SGHRS; CDR2 reads YFSETQ. Germline trimming cut 2 bases from V and 1 base from J; bases unmatched to any gene: 1. CDR3 sequence: CASSFGLAGSYEQYF. CDR3 bases: TGCGCCAGCAGCTTCGGACTAGCGGGGTCCTACGAGCAGTACTTC.

The DNA for the CDR3 is TGTGCCACCAGCAGAGACGACAGGGACTCCTACGAGCAGTACTTC. Translated, it gives CATSRDDRDSYEQYF. The J gene is TRBJ2-7, the V gene TRBV15, with 7 bases fitting TRBD1. The CDR3 loop spans 15 amino acids. Looked up from germline, CDR1 is LNHNV and CDR2 is YYDKDF (reference sequence). V gave up 0 bases and J gave up 0 bases; unmatched junction bases: 2. The full variable domain, in which reference TRBV15 and TRBJ2-7 provide the parts outside the CDR3, is DAMVIQNPRYQVTQFGKPVTLSCSQTLNHNVMYWYQQKSSQAPKLLFHYYDKDFNNEADTPDNFQSRRPNTSFCFLDIRSPGLGDTAMYLCATSRDDRDSYEQYFGPGTRLTVT.

V is TRBV4-2 and J is TRBJ2-3; 7 bases agree with TRBD2. The CDR3 totals 17 residues. J gave up 0 bases and V 1 base, and 7 bases lay outside the gene matches. Germline values: CDR1 LGHNA, CDR2 YNFKEQ. CDR3 amino acids: CASSQGGLADSTDTQYF. In DNA form, the CDR3 reads TGTGCCAGCAGCCAAGGAGGGCTAGCGGATAGCACAGATACGCAGTATTTT.

The CDR3 region is CASSDRVGEKLFF. The CDR3 DNA reads TGTGCCAGCAGCGACAGGGTTGGCGAAAAACTGTTTTTT. The rearrangement links TRBV7-9 to TRBJ1-4; 7 nucleotides align to TRBD1. Per the germline V gene, CDR1 is SEHNR and CDR2 is FQNEAQ (reference sequence). CDR3 length equals 13 residues. Trimming took 5 bases from V and 8 from J; bases not matched to a gene: 5. The variable domain in full, with the rest retrieved from reference TRBV7-9 and TRBJ1-4, is DTGVSQNPRHKITKRGQNVTFRCDPISEHNRLYWYRQTLGQGPEFLTYFQNEAQLEKSRLLSDRFSAERPKGSFSTLEIQRTEQGDSAMYLCASSDRVGEKLFFGSGTQLSVL.

J is TRBJ2-2 and V is TRBV4-1; 13 bases agree with TRBD2. After removal of 4 bases from V and 5 bases from J, the junction contained 7 bases not matched to a gene. The germline CDR1 and CDR2 sequences are MGHRA and YSYEKL. This CDR3 is built from 17 residues. The CDR3 DNA reads as TGCGCCAGCAGCCTCCGGACTAGCGGGAGTGGGACCGGGGAGCTGTTTTTT. Translating it yields CASSLRTSGSGTGELFF.

This chain's CDR3 is CASSRQGLSTDTQYF. The CDR3 nucleotides are TGTGCCAGCAGCCGACAGGGGCTTAGCACAGATACGCAGTATTTT. The V gene is TRBV27, the J gene TRBJ2-3; 8 nucleotides agree with TRBD1. Losses at the gene ends were 6 bases for V and 0 bases for J; bases not matched to a gene: 5. The CDR3 totals 15 residues. Germline loops: CDR1 MNHEY, CDR2 SMNVEV (reference sequence).

The V and J genes are TRBV6-1 and TRBJ2-3; D gene ambiguous. V was trimmed by 5 bases and J by 1 base, leaving 7 bases between them. Germline V gives CDR1 MNHNS, CDR2 SASEGT. This CDR3 is 13 amino acids long. CDR3: CASSPTGTDTQYF. CDR3 DNA: TGTGCCAGCAGTCCAACTGGCACAGATACGCAGTATTTT.

The rearrangement uses TRBV10-3 and TRBJ2-3; tentatively, D is TRBD2 (6 bases). CDR1 is ENHRY and CDR2 is SYGVKD in the germline V gene. The CDR3 has 16 residues. V lost 5 bases and J 4 bases, leaving 19 bases between the germline ends. For the CDR3, the DNA is TGTGCCATCAGTAGTCTGAGTAGGGAGGTTTCAGATACGCAGTATTTT. This codes for CAISSLSREVSDTQYF.

J is TRBJ2-7 and V is TRBV7-2, with TRBD2 identical over 13 bases. V trimming: 5 bases; J trimming: 2 bases; junction bases outside the gene matches: 3. This CDR3 region has 15 residues. Per germline, CDR1 SGHTA and CDR2 FQGNSA. The CDR3 DNA is TGTGCCAGCAGCCTACTAGCGGGAGGGCCCTACGAGCAGTACTTC. This sequence encodes CASSLLAGGPYEQYF.

The chain uses TRBV18 and TRBJ2-7; no clear D gene. Trimming stripped 3 bases from V and 6 bases from J, with 15 bases between. CDR3 length: 14 amino acids. From germline, CDR1 is KGHSH and CDR2 LQKENI. The chain's CDR3 is CASSPVYTDAEQYF. The CDR3, as DNA: TGTGCCAGCTCACCTGTTTATACAGACGCCGAGCAGTACTTC.

The V gene is TRBV6-1, the J gene TRBJ1-5; D not resolved. Trimming removed 1 base at V and 0 bases at J, with 7 bases between. The CDR3 totals 15 residues. Germline assignment: CDR1 MNHNS and CDR2 SASEGT. The DNA of the CDR3 is TGTGCCAGCAGTGAAGGACTGAGTAGCAATCAGCCCCAGCATTTT. Protein: CASSEGLSSNQPQHF.

This chain links TRBV2 with TRBJ2-5, with TRBD1 matching over 8 bases. CDR1 and CDR2 from the germline V gene are SNHLY and FYNNEI. The CDR3 totals 13 residues. V trimming: 6 bases; J trimming: 5 bases; junction bases outside the gene matches: 5. CDR3 DNA: TGTGCCAGCAGCGACAGGGGTTTGGAGACCCAGTACTTC. Residues: CASSDRGLETQYF.

This chain links TRBV19 with TRBJ2-2; the D gene is possibly TRBD1 (6 bases). V dropped 5 bases and J dropped 3 bases, with 13 bases sitting between them. Per germline, CDR1 LNHDA and CDR2 SQIVND (reference sequence). There are 15 residues in the CDR3. DNA for the CDR3: TGTGCCAGTAGTCACGGCAGGGGCTACACCGGGGAGCTGTTTTTT. Protein product: CASSHGRGYTGELFF. Complete variable domain (other parts from reference TRBV19 and TRBJ2-2): DGGITQSPKYLFRKEGQNVTLSCEQNLNHDAMYWYRQDPGQGLRLIYYSQIVNDFQKGDIAEGYSVSREKKESFPLTVTSAQKNPTAFYLCASSHGRGYTGELFFGEGSRLTVL.

V and J are TRBV5-6 and TRBJ1-2; the D is unclear. There are 14 residues in the CDR3. CDR1 and CDR2 (germline): SGHDT, YYEEEE. V was trimmed by 1 base and J by 2 bases, leaving 9 bases between them. Here the CDR3 DNA reads TGTGCCAGCAGCTTGAAAGTAGTGAACTATGGCTACACCTTC. The encoded protein is CASSLKVVNYGYTF.

This clone was counted a single time. The rearrangement links TRBV11-2 to TRBJ2-2; 9 nucleotides agree with TRBD1. V shed 2 bases, J shed 6 bases, and the junction held 1 base outside the gene matches. CDR3 length: 14 residues. Per germline, CDR1 SGHAT and CDR2 FQNNGV. The CDR3 region is CASSLRQGAGELFF. The CDR3, as DNA: TGTGCCAGCAGCTTACGACAGGGGGCCGGGGAGCTGTTTTTT.

V gene TRBV5-8 combines with J gene TRBJ2-1, with D possibly matching TRBD1 (5 bases). CDR1 is SGHTS and CDR2 is YDEGEE in the germline V gene. The CDR3 runs 13 residues. V was shortened by 4 bases and J by 6 bases, with 11 bases between the two germline ends. Here the CDR3 DNA reads TGTGCCAGCAGCCATCAGGGCGGCAATGAGCAGTTCTTC. Translation: CASSHQGGNEQFF.

V usage is TRBV10-3 and J usage is TRBJ1-3, with 7 positions matching TRBD1. CDR1 ENHRY and CDR2 SYGVKD come from the germline V gene. V lost 2 bases and J lost 2; bases outside the gene matches: 3. This CDR3 spans 15 amino acids. The CDR3 DNA is TGTGCCATCAGTGAGCAGGGGGGACCTGGAAACACCATATATTTT. Protein product: CAISEQGGPGNTIYF.

The CDR3 bases are TGTGCCAGCAGCATCGGACAGTTCTACGAGCAGTACTTC. This sequence encodes CASSIGQFYEQYF. The chain uses TRBV2 and TRBJ2-7; a weak D match, TRBD1 (6 bases). Germline loops: CDR1 SNHLY, CDR2 FYNNEI. V dropped 6 bases and J dropped 3 bases, with 12 bases sitting between them. The CDR3 loop spans 13 amino acids.

This chain joins TRBV7-2 and TRBJ2-1; the D gene is possibly TRBD2 (6 bases). V shed 5 bases and J shed 0 bases, with 11 bases lying between them. There are 15 residues in the CDR3. The germline V gene encodes CDR1 SGHTA and CDR2 FQGNSA. Here the CDR3 reads CASSPTSRSYNEQFF. Here the CDR3 DNA reads TGTGCCAGCAGCCCGACTAGTCGCTCCTACAATGAGCAGTTCTTC.